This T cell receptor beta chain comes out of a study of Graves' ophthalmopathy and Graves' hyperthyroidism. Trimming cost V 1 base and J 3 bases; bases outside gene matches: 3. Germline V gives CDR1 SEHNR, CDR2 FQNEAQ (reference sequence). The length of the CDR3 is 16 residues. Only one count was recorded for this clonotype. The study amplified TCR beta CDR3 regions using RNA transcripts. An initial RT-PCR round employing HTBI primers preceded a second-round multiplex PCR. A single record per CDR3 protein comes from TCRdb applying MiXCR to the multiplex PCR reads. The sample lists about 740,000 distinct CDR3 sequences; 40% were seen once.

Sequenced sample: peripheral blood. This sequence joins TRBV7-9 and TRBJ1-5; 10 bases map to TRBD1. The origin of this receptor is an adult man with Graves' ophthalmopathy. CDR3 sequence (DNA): TGTGCCAGCAGCTTAGGAGGGACAGGGGTCAATCAGCCCCAGCATTTT. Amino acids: CASSLGGTGVNQPQHF.